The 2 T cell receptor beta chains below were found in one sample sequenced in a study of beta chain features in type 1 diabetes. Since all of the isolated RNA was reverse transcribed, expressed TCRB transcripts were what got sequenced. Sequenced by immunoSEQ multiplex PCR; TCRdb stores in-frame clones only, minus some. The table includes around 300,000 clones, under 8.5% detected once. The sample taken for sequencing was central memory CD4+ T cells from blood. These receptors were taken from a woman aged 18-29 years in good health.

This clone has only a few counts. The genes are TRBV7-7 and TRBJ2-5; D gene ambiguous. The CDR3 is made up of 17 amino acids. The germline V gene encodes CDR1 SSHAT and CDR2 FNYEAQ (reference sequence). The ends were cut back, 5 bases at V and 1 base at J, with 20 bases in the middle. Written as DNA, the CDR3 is TGTGCCAGCAGCGCATACCCTCAGCCGATCCCCCAAGAGACCCAGTACTTC. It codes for CASSAYPQPIPQETQYF.

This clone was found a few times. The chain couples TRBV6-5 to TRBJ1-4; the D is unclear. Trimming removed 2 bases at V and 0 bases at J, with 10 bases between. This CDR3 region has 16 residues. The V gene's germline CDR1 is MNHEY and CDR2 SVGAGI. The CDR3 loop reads CASSYPGRSTNEKLFF. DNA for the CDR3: TGTGCCAGCAGTTACCCCGGCCGCTCAACTAATGAAAAACTGTTTTTT.